This paragraph covers one TCR beta chain sequence. The antigen remains undetermined. This sample was included in a study of identical twins. Overall study results and limits: Abundant beta clonotypes from cord blood bore fewer insertions; memory repertoires lacked this pattern. Cross-sectional statistical analysis was relied on for the conclusions, without the same donors being followed.

Every one of the donors was a healthy Caucasian. Template switching added a universal primer site; cDNA carried unique molecular identifiers. MiXCR, run by TCRdb on the 5' RACE reads, gives a single entry per CDR3 protein. The sample contains about 890,000 distinct CDR3 sequences, around 12% of which appear only once. Trimming removed 5 bases at V and 6 bases at J, with 14 bases between. The CDR3 totals 13 residues. In germline, CDR1 is DFQATT, CDR2 SNEGSKA (reference sequence). The same data also contributed to another study, on yellow fever vaccine responses in identical twins.

Sequenced sample: PBMCs. The rearrangement uses TRBV20-1 and TRBJ2-1; D is possibly TRBD2 (7 bases). The clonotype was recovered from a woman aged 18-29 years in good health. The CDR3 sequence: CSAWGGQGNEQFF. CDR3 sequence (DNA): TGCAGTGCTTGGGGGGGGCAGGGCAATGAGCAGTTCTTC.